Sequencing of this T cell receptor beta chain was carried out in a study of blood T cell repertoires in COVID-19. About the research overall: Samples taken during acute and convalescent COVID-19 were collected in the United States, Italy and Spain. In each case, the material was cDNA or gDNA derived from T cells, B-cell-depleted T cells, or PBMCs.

Participants came from 24 US areas, aged about 18 to 95 years. Using immunoSEQ multiplex PCR, the repertoire was profiled, and TCRdb retains in-frame clones only, with some absent. The data hold approximately 250,000 clones, with 80% to 90% observed a single time. This TCR derives from a woman in her twenties or thirties with acute COVID-19. Material for sequencing was PBMCs or T cells enriched from blood (not recorded which).

CDR3 amino acids: CASSLTGTGGSKTQYF. CDR3 DNA sequence: TGTGCCAGCAGTTTAACCGGGACAGGGGGCTCGAAGACCCAGTACTTC. The V gene is TRBV28, the J gene TRBJ2-5; the match to TRBD1 covers 12 bases. Unmatched junction bases numbered 7, after V lost 2 bases and J lost 6 bases. This CDR3 has 16 amino acids. CDR1 and CDR2 (germline): MDHEN, SYDVKM.